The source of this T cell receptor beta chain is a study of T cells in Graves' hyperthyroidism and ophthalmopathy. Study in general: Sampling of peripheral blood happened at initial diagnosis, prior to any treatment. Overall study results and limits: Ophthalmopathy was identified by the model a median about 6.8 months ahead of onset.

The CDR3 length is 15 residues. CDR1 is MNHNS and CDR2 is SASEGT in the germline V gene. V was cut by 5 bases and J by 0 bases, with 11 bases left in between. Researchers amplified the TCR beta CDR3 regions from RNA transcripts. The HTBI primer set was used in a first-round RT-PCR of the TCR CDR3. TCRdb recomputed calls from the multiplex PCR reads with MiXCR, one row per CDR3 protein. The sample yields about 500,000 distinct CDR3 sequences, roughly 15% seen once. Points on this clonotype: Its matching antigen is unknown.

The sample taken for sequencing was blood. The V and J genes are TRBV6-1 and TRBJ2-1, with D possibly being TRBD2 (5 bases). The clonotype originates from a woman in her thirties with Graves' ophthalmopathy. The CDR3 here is CASSIGSFSYNEQFF. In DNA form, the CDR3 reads TGTGCCAGCAGTATAGGGAGTTTCTCCTACAATGAGCAGTTCTTC.